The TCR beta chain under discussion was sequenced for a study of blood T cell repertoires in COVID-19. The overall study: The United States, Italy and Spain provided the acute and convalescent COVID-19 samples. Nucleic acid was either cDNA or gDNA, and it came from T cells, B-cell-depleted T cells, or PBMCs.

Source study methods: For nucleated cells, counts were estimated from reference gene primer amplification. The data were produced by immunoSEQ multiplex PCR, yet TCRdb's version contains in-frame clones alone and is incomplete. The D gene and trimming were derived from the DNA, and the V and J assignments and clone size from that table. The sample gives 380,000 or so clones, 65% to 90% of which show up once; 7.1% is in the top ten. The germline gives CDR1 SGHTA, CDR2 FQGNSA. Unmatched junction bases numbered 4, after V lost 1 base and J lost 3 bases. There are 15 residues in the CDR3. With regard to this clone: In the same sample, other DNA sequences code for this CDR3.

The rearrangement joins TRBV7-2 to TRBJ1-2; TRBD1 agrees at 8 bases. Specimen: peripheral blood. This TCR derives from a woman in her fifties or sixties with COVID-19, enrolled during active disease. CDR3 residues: CASSLVAGGDYGYTF. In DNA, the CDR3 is TGTGCCAGCAGCTTAGTCGCAGGGGGCGACTATGGCTACACCTTC.